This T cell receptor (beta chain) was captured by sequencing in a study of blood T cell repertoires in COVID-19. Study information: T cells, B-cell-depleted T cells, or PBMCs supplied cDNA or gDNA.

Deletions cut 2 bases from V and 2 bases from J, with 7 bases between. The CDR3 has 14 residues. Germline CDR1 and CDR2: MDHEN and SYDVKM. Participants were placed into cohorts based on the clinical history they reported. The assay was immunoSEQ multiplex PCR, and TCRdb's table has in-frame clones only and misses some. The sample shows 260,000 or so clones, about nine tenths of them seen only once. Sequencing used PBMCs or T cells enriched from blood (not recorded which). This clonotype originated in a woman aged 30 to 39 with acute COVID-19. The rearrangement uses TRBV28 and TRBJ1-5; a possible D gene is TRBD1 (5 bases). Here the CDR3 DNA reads TGTGCCAGCAGTTTAGGGGCAGGCAATCAGCCCCAGCATTTT. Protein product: CASSLGAGNQPQHF.